This T cell receptor (beta chain) was identified in a study of cytomegalovirus exposure and HLA in healthy donors. Germline V CDR1 and CDR2: LGHNA, YNFKEQ. V trimming: 1 base; J trimming: 2 bases; junction bases outside the gene matches: 15. This CDR3 is 21 amino acids long. Both 60 Vbeta primers and 13 Jbeta primers went into the PCR. The protocol was immunoSEQ multiplex PCR, while the TCRdb copy is restricted to in-frame clones and leaves out a portion. The data hold around 190,000 clones, with roughly 80% observed a single time. This chain links TRBV4-2 with TRBJ2-2; 11 bases agree with TRBD2. The sequenced material came from PBMCs. This TCR derives from a man aged 40-50 years in good health and CMV-seropositive. CDR3 nucleotide sequence: TGTGCCAGCAGCCAAGTTGGGCGCTTGGTACTAGCGGGAGATAACACCGGGGAGCTGTTTTTT. This translates into CASSQVGRLVLAGDNTGELFF.